Below, 21 T cell receptor beta chains from the same sample are listed, as sequenced in a study of shared clonotypes between healthy human individuals. Sequencing used immunoSEQ multiplex PCR; TCRdb keeps in-frame clones, though not all of them. This table holds approximately 2,000,000 clones, about nine tenths found once. Sequenced material: naive CD4+ T cells from PBMCs. Subset specified: CD45RA+ positively selected. The source is a man between 18 and 35 years old in good health. Some clones in this sample may be carry-over from other donors' samples.

The chain uses TRBV7-9 and TRBJ2-2; TRBD1 agrees at 7 bases. The CDR3 has 16 residues. The ends lost 3 bases at V and 1 base at J; junction bases unmatched: 5. Germline-derived CDR1 and CDR2 are SEHNR and FQNEAQ (reference sequence). This chain's CDR3 is CASSFPRTGNTGELFF. In DNA form, the CDR3 reads TGTGCCAGCAGCTTCCCTCGGACAGGGAACACCGGGGAGCTGTTTTTT.

This chain uses TRBV28 with TRBJ2-1; TRBD2 agrees at 10 bases. The CDR3 totals 15 residues. Germline trimming cut 8 bases from V and 8 bases from J; bases unmatched to any gene: 12. Per the germline V gene, CDR1 is MDHEN and CDR2 is SYDVKM. Here the CDR3 DNA reads TGTGCCAGCCTTAGCGGGAGGCCCCGGGGGGATGAGCAGTTCTTC. It specifies CASLSGRPRGDEQFF.

V gene TRBV7-9 combines with J gene TRBJ1-5; D is unclear. V was cut by 1 base and J by 6 bases, with 4 bases left in between. This CDR3 region has 12 residues. Germline V gene sequence: CDR1 SEHNR, CDR2 FQNEAQ (reference sequence). The CDR3 DNA reads TGTGCCAGCAGCTTAGAGGGTCAGCCCCAGCATTTT. Translated, it gives CASSLEGQPQHF.

The V and J genes are TRBV5-1 and TRBJ1-1, with TRBD1 identical over 7 bases. Trimming removed 0 bases from V and 0 bases from J; junction bases left unmatched: 11. This CDR3 contains 18 residues. The germline CDR1 and CDR2 sequences are SGHRS and YFSETQ. This CDR3 is CASSLAQGVFLMNTEAFF. The CDR3 DNA is TGCGCCAGCAGCTTGGCGCAGGGGGTGTTCCTTATGAACACTGAAGCTTTCTTT.

A remark on this clone: Within the sample, other DNA sequences also encode this same CDR3. J is TRBJ1-1 and V is TRBV28; D remains unclear. This CDR3 spans 13 amino acids. Trimming left V 4 bases short and J 0 bases short, with 6 bases between. The germline V gene encodes CDR1 MDHEN and CDR2 SYDVKM. The CDR3 spells CASSSRLNTEAFF. CDR3 sequence (DNA): TGTGCCAGCAGTTCTCGACTGAACACTGAAGCTTTCTTT.

This clone was seen a single time. V and J are TRBV12-5 and TRBJ1-2; maybe TRBD1 (5 bases). The germline gives CDR1 LGHNT, CDR2 FRNRAP. V was cut by 4 bases and J by 6 bases, with 12 bases left in between. The CDR3 runs 13 residues. The CDR3 region is CASGSDTWNGYTF. CDR3 DNA: TGTGCTAGTGGTTCGGACACCTGGAATGGCTACACCTTC.

The rearrangement joins TRBV5-7 to TRBJ2-7; weak D call: TRBD1 (6 bases). TRBV5-7 has ORF status, its function being uncertain. Trimming removed 4 bases at V and 5 bases at J, with 13 bases between. The CDR3 sequence is 13 residues long. CDR3 DNA: TGTGCCAGCAGCCCCCTCCGGGACAACGAGCAGTACTTC. As protein: CASSPLRDNEQYF.

For the CDR3, the DNA is TGTGCCAGCGCCCTGGACTACAACACCGGGGAGCTGTTTTTT. Its translation: CASALDYNTGELFF. V is TRBV7-3 and J is TRBJ2-2, with D possibly TRBD2 on 6 matching bases. Germline CDR1 is SGHTA and CDR2 is FQGTGA. CDR3 length: 14 amino acids. V lost 8 bases and J 2 bases, leaving 12 bases between the germline ends. Full variable domain (remainder filled in from reference TRBV7-3 and TRBJ2-2): GAGVSQTPSNKVTEKGKYVELRCDPISGHTALYWYRQSLGQGPEFLIYFQGTGAADDSGLPNDRFFAVRPEGSVSTLKIQRTERGDSAVYLCASALDYNTGELFFGEGSRLTVL.

Concerning this clone itself: Other DNA sequences in this sample translate to the same CDR3. This chain uses TRBV4-1 with TRBJ1-5; 9 bases line up with TRBD1. Germline V lookup: CDR1 MGHRA, CDR2 YSYEKL. V lost 2 bases to trimming and J lost 2 bases; unmatched junction nucleotides: 1. The CDR3 spans 15 residues. The CDR3 loop is CASSQRTGGNQPQHF. In nucleotides, the CDR3 is TGCGCCAGCAGCCAACGGACAGGGGGCAATCAGCCCCAGCATTTT.

The chain employs TRBV7-3 and TRBJ2-3; unclear D gene. This CDR3 is 13 amino acids long. Per the germline V gene, CDR1 is SGHTA and CDR2 is FQGTGA. Trimming left V 5 bases short and J 1 base short, with 7 bases between. The CDR3 DNA is TGTGCCAGCAGCCGTACCGGCACAGATACGCAGTATTTT. Encoded protein: CASSRTGTDTQYF.

The rearrangement links TRBV7-2 to TRBJ2-7; TRBD2 aligns across 8 bases. The germline V gene encodes CDR1 SGHTA and CDR2 FQGNSA. V shed 6 bases, J shed 3 bases, and the junction held 7 bases outside the gene matches. CDR3 size: 14 residues. The CDR3 loop reads CASSRAGAGYEQYF. The CDR3 nucleotides read TGTGCCAGCAGTCGAGCGGGAGCGGGCTACGAGCAGTACTTC.

The rearrangement joins TRBV7-2 to TRBJ1-1; D may be TRBD1 (5 bases). V was pared by 5 bases and J by 5 bases, with 12 bases between. The CDR3 spans 13 residues. The germline V gene has CDR1 SGHTA and CDR2 FQGNSA. The chain's CDR3 is CASSDAWGTEAFF. CDR3 DNA sequence: TGTGCCAGCAGCGACGCATGGGGGACTGAAGCTTTCTTT. The full variable domain, completed using reference TRBV7-2 and TRBJ1-1, is GAGVSQSPSNKVTEKGKDVELRCDPISGHTALYWYRQSLGQGLEFLIYFQGNSAPDKSGLPSDRFSAERTGGSVSTLTIQRTQQEDSAVYLCASSDAWGTEAFFGQGTRLTVV.

As regards this clone: The sample contains more than one DNA sequence encoding this CDR3. The genes are TRBV5-1 and TRBJ2-2; D uncertain. Trimming removed 0 bases at V and 5 bases at J, with 5 bases between. This CDR3 spans 13 amino acids. The germline V gene has CDR1 SGHRS and CDR2 YFSETQ. This chain's CDR3 is CASSLVGTGELFF. In DNA, the CDR3 is TGCGCCAGCAGCTTGGTTGGGACCGGGGAGCTGTTTTTT.

This clone was observed once. The V and J genes are TRBV7-9 and TRBJ1-1; D may be TRBD1 (5 bases). The germline gives CDR1 SEHNR, CDR2 FQNEAQ (reference sequence). This CDR3 region has 16 residues. V lost 4 bases to trimming and J lost 0 bases, with 15 bases between them. The CDR3 DNA follows: TGTGCCAGCAGCTCCGGTGACAGCCTCATGAACACTGAAGCTTTCTTT. As protein: CASSSGDSLMNTEAFF.

V and J are TRBV19 and TRBJ1-5, with 12 positions matching TRBD1. This CDR3 has 16 amino acids. Germline-derived CDR1 and CDR2 are LNHDA and SQIVND (reference sequence). Losses at the gene ends were 1 base for V and 7 bases for J; bases not matched to a gene: 5. The CDR3: CASSIGDRGRGQPQHF. CDR3 coding DNA: TGTGCCAGTAGTATAGGGGACAGGGGGCGCGGGCAGCCCCAGCATTTT.

This chain joins TRBV12-5 and TRBJ2-7, with TRBD2 matching over 9 bases. V lost 5 bases and J lost 3; bases outside the gene matches: 5. The CDR3 sequence is 14 residues long. Germline values: CDR1 LGHNT, CDR2 FRNRAP. This CDR3 reads CASGAGTSIYEQYF. The DNA of the CDR3 is TGTGCTAGTGGTGCCGGGACTAGCATCTACGAGCAGTACTTC.

This sequence joins TRBV5-1 and TRBJ2-1; 7 bases match TRBD2. The CDR3 has 17 amino acids. V shed 2 bases and J 0 bases; nucleotides not matched to a gene: 8. Germline V gene lookup returns CDR1 SGHRS and CDR2 YFSETQ. As DNA, the CDR3 is TGCGCCAGCAGCTTCCTTAGCGGGCTCAGCTCCTACAATGAGCAGTTCTTC. Translation: CASSFLSGLSSYNEQFF. Drawing the rest from reference TRBV5-1 and TRBJ2-1, the complete variable domain is KAGVTQTPRYLIKTRGQQVTLSCSPISGHRSVSWYQQTPGQGLQFLFEYFSETQRNKGNFPGRFSGRQFSNSRSEMNVSTLELGDSALYLCASSFLSGLSSYNEQFFGPGTRLTVL.

V usage is TRBV5-4 and J usage is TRBJ2-3; 9 nucleotides line up with TRBD2. Per the germline V gene, CDR1 is SGHNT and CDR2 is YYREEE (reference sequence). The CDR3 loop spans 17 amino acids. Trimming at V came to 4 bases and at J to 6 bases, leaving 15 bases not matched to a gene. The CDR3 is CASSTRGLAGRRDTQYF. The CDR3 region has the DNA TGTGCCAGCAGCACCCGGGGTCTAGCGGGAAGGAGGGATACGCAGTATTTT.

A word on this clone: The same CDR3 also results from other DNA sequences found in this sample. The chain has TRBV28 and TRBJ2-3; 11 nucleotides agree with TRBD2. V trimming: 5 bases; J trimming: 3 bases; junction bases outside the gene matches: 7. Germline lookup yields CDR1 MDHEN and CDR2 SYDVKM. The CDR3 has 16 residues. As DNA, the CDR3 is TGTGCCAGCAGTATATTAGCGGGAGGGGGAACAGATACGCAGTATTTT. It codes for CASSILAGGGTDTQYF.

The chain joins TRBV9 to TRBJ2-7; the D gene is possibly TRBD1 (6 bases). Germline V gene sequence: CDR1 SGDLS, CDR2 YYNGEE. CDR3 length equals 16 residues. Trimming took 0 bases from V and 2 from J, leaving 15 bases between them. The CDR3 here is CASSVAPDRAPYEQYF. CDR3 coding DNA: TGTGCCAGCAGCGTAGCTCCGGACAGAGCACCCTACGAGCAGTACTTC.

This clone was found a few times. This chain uses TRBV30 with TRBJ1-3; D may be TRBD1 (6 bases). The CDR3 has 15 amino acids. Germline V lookup: CDR1 GTSNPN, CDR2 SVGIG (reference sequence). V was pared by 0 bases and J by 2 bases, with 11 bases between. This CDR3 reads CAWSVLGAPGNTIYF. The CDR3 DNA reads TGTGCCTGGAGTGTACTGGGGGCCCCTGGAAACACCATATATTTT.